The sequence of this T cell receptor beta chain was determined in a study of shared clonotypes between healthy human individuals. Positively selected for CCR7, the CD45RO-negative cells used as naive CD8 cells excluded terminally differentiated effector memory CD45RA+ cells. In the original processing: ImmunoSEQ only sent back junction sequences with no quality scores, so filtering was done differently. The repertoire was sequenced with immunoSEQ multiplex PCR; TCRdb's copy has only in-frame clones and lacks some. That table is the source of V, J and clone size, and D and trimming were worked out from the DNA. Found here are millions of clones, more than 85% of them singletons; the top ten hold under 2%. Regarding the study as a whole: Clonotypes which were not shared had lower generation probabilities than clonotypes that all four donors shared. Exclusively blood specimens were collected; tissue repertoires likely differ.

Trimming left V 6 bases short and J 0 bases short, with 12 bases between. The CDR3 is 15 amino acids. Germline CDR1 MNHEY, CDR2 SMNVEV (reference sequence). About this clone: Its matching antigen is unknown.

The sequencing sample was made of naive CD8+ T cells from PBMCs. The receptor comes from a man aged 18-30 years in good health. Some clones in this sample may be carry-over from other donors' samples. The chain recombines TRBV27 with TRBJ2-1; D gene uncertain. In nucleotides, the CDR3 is TGTGCCAGCAGCAACTCTCCGAGCTCCTACAATGAGCAGTTCTTC. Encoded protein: CASSNSPSSYNEQFF.